A selection of T cell receptor beta chains follows, all from one sample in a study of T cells in localized non-small cell lung cancer. TCRdb keeps only in-frame clones here, not all; method: immunoSEQ multiplex PCR. The data hold 130,000 or so clones, with roughly 90% observed a single time. This specimen was peripheral blood, taken before any cancer treatment. All receptors come from a female donor at least 60 years old with stage I lung adenocarcinoma. Both conserved end residues are part of each CDR3. The D gene is left open where the match is weak. Some rows have no size entry. The others give once, few or many, or a class for an expanded clone.

TRBV9,15,NA,NA,TRBJ1-4,CASSVGGLTNEKLFF,TGTGCCAGCAGCGTGGGGGGGTTAACTAATGAAAAACTGTTTTTT
TRBV7-2,15,NA,NA,TRBJ2-2,CASSLAWGSGGELFF,TGTGCCAGCAGCTTAGCGTGGGGGAGCGGCGGGGAGCTGTTTTTT
TRBV6-6,13,TRBD1,NA,TRBJ2-7,CASRNGQAYEQYF,TGTGCCAGCAGGAACGGACAGGCCTACGAGCAGTACTTC
TRBV6-6,15,NA,once,TRBJ2-5,CASSYQNPGPGTQYF,TGTGCCAGCAGTTACCAGAACCCAGGGCCGGGGACCCAGTACTTC
TRBV5-6,14,TRBD2,NA,TRBJ2-5,CASSLDREGETQYF,TGTGCCAGCAGCTTGGATAGGGAGGGAGAGACCCAGTACTTC
TRBV25-1,13,TRBD1,NA,TRBJ1-2,CASTGTVRGAYTF,TGTGCCAGCACGGGGACAGTCCGCGGGGCCTACACCTTC
TRBV30,12,NA,few,TRBJ1-1,CAWSVGVGEAFF,TGTGCCTGGAGTGTAGGGGTCGGCGAAGCTTTCTTT
TRBV6-5,14,TRBD2,NA,TRBJ2-7,CASSYGGTSYEQYF,TGTGCCAGCAGTTACGGGGGGACTAGCTACGAGCAGTACTTC
TRBV7-9,13,NA,NA,TRBJ1-1,CASSSDPETEAFF,TGTGCCAGCAGCTCCGACCCCGAGACGGAAGCTTTCTTT
TRBV5-1,16,NA,NA,TRBJ2-1,CASSFGLTGAYNEQFF,TGCGCCAGCAGCTTCGGGTTGACTGGGGCCTACAATGAGCAGTTCTTC
TRBV28,16,TRBD2,NA,TRBJ2-5,CASSLRLAGVKETQYF,TGTGCCAGCAGTTTACGACTAGCGGGAGTGAAAGAGACCCAGTACTTC
TRBV5-4,12,TRBD2,NA,TRBJ2-7,CASSQAGVEQYF,TGTGCCAGCAGCCAAGCGGGAGTCGAGCAGTACTTC
TRBV5-1,14,NA,once,TRBJ2-1,CASSDQGIYNEQFF,TGCGCCAGCAGCGATCAGGGGATCTACAATGAGCAGTTCTTC
TRBV18,15,TRBD2,NA,TRBJ2-3,CASSPLAGDTDTQYF,TGTGCCAGCTCACCTCTGGCGGGAGACACAGATACGCAGTATTTT
TRBV5-1,12,NA,NA,TRBJ2-5,CASSFNSETQYF,TGCGCCAGCAGCTTTAATTCAGAGACCCAGTACTTC
TRBV2,15,TRBD2,NA,TRBJ2-7,CASSEWASGDYEQYF,TGTGCCAGCAGTGAATGGGCTAGCGGGGACTACGAGCAGTACTTC
TRBV5-5,13,TRBD1,NA,TRBJ1-1,CASSFGTVTEAFF,TGTGCCAGCAGCTTTGGGACAGTCACTGAAGCTTTCTTT
TRBV5-1,14,TRBD1,NA,TRBJ2-2,CASSYRGETGELFF,TGCGCCAGCAGCTACAGGGGGGAAACCGGGGAGCTGTTTTTT
TRBV29-1,15,NA,NA,TRBJ1-2,CSVEGWDKANYGYTF,TGCAGCGTTGAAGGATGGGACAAAGCTAACTATGGCTACACCTTC
TRBV6-1,18,NA,NA,TRBJ1-1,CASSEALQGLTRNTEAFF,TGTGCCAGCAGTGAAGCGCTGCAGGGCCTAACTAGGAACACTGAAGCTTTCTTT
TRBV29-1,14,NA,NA,TRBJ2-7,CSVVGVGSSYEQYF,TGCAGCGTTGTTGGTGTGGGGAGCTCCTACGAGCAGTACTTC
TRBV11-2,15,NA,NA,TRBJ2-7,CASSRLGPGLDEQYF,TGTGCCAGCAGCCGTTTAGGGCCGGGGTTGGACGAGCAGTACTTC
TRBV7-2,15,TRBD1,NA,TRBJ1-2,CASSLGGQTNYGYTF,TGTGCCAGCAGCTTAGGGGGACAGACTAACTATGGCTACACCTTC
TRBV28,16,NA,NA,TRBJ1-3,CASKGWGSHSGNTIYF,TGTGCCAGCAAAGGTTGGGGCTCCCACTCTGGAAACACCATATATTTT
TRBV7-9,14,NA,NA,TRBJ1-1,CASSPNGVHTEAFF,TGTGCCAGCAGCCCCAATGGAGTACACACTGAAGCTTTCTTT
TRBV5-1,17,TRBD2,NA,TRBJ2-5,CASSLRLAGGPGETQYF,TGCGCCAGCAGCTTGAGACTAGCGGGAGGGCCGGGAGAGACCCAGTACTTC
TRBV2,13,NA,NA,TRBJ1-2,CASSLGGSYGYTF,TGTGCCAGCAGCCTGGGGGGGAGCTATGGCTACACCTTC
TRBV2,13,NA,NA,TRBJ2-2,CASRGEVAGELFF,TGTGCCAGCAGGGGGGAAGTTGCCGGGGAGCTGTTTTTT
TRBV6-6,15,NA,NA,TRBJ1-3,CASSYSPMGGNTIYF,TGTGCCAGCAGTTACAGTCCTATGGGGGGAAACACCATATATTTT
TRBV5-1,14,NA,NA,TRBJ1-3,CASSPGGSGNTIYF,TGCGCCAGCAGCCCTGGGGGCTCTGGAAACACCATATATTTT
TRBV10-3,15,TRBD2,NA,TRBJ2-7,CAISDGLAGGNEQYF,TGTGCCATCAGTGATGGACTAGCGGGAGGAAACGAGCAGTACTTC
TRBV28,14,NA,NA,TRBJ1-2,CASSSPSRGTGYTF,TGTGCCAGCAGTTCCCCTTCTCGGGGGACAGGCTACACCTTC
TRBV28,13,NA,NA,TRBJ2-6,CASTTPRANVLTF,TGTGCCAGCACTACCCCTCGGGCCAACGTCCTGACTTTC
TRBV19,15,NA,NA,TRBJ1-2,CASSPFGQRGGGYTF,TGTGCCAGTAGCCCATTTGGACAGAGGGGCGGGGGCTACACCTTC
TRBV6-1,16,NA,NA,TRBJ1-5,CASSAPAIYSNQPQHF,TGTGCCAGCAGTGCCCCAGCGATTTATAGCAATCAGCCCCAGCATTTT
TRBV29-1,11,NA,NA,TRBJ2-7,CSGGLPYEQYF,TGCAGCGGGGGGCTTCCCTACGAGCAGTACTTC
TRBV23-1,13,NA,NA,TRBJ2-2,CASRPFRAGELFF,TGCGCCAGCAGGCCGTTCAGGGCCGGGGAGCTGTTTTTT
TRBV6-6,12,NA,NA,TRBJ2-1,CASRQVINEQFF,TGTGCCAGCAGACAGGTAATCAATGAGCAGTTCTTC
TRBV6-5,13,NA,NA,TRBJ1-3,CASSRTSGNTIYF,TGTGCCAGCAGCCGGACAAGTGGAAACACCATATATTTT
TRBV11-2,15,NA,NA,TRBJ2-1,CASSSRGGLGNEQFF,TGTGCCAGCAGCTCTAGGGGGGGGCTTGGCAATGAGCAGTTCTTC
TRBV30,14,NA,NA,TRBJ1-1,CAWSTGLADTEAFF,TGTGCCTGGAGTACAGGGCTCGCGGACACTGAAGCTTTCTTT
TRBV2,17,NA,NA,TRBJ2-6,CASSEGPLSSGANVLTF,TGTGCCAGCAGTGAGGGGCCCCTTAGCTCTGGGGCCAACGTCCTGACTTTC
TRBV27,16,NA,NA,TRBJ2-3,CASSKLLGYSTDTQYF,TGTGCCAGCAGCAAACTACTCGGGTATAGCACAGATACGCAGTATTTT
TRBV6-1,16,TRBD2,NA,TRBJ2-3,CASSETLAVGMDTQYF,TGTGCCAGCAGTGAAACCCTAGCGGTTGGGATGGATACGCAGTATTTT
TRBV6-5,15,TRBD1,NA,TRBJ2-1,CASSYEDRGRDEQFF,TGTGCCAGCAGTTACGAGGACAGGGGCCGCGATGAGCAGTTCTTC
TRBV4-1,14,NA,NA,TRBJ2-7,CASSPDAPGDEQYF,TGCGCCAGCAGCCCTGACGCCCCCGGGGACGAGCAGTACTTC